The rows below give T cell receptor beta chains drawn from one sample of a study of shared clonotypes between healthy human individuals. Method: immunoSEQ multiplex PCR; TCRdb's copy keeps in-frame clones and lacks some. The data hold around 88,000 clones, with over 60% observed a single time. The sequencing sample was made of memory CD8+ T cells sorted from blood. The source of these receptors is a man aged 25-45 years in good health. CDR3s include the opening cysteine and the closing phenylalanine or tryptophan. Fields, in order: clone size, D gene, V gene, J gene, CDR3 protein, CDR3 DNA. A D gene is named only where the DNA matches it firmly. Size is stated for part of the rows, as once, few or many counts, or as a class when the clone is expanded.

>.|.|TRBV7-9|TRBJ2-1
CASSLAGTYNEQFF
TGTGCCAGCAGCTTAGCAGGGACTTACAATGAGCAGTTCTTC
>.|TRBD1|TRBV25-1|TRBJ2-7
CASSEQGQGPFYEQYF
TGTGCCAGCAGTGAGCAAGGACAGGGACCTTTTTACGAGCAGTACTTC
>.|.|TRBV25-1|TRBJ2-7
CASNKGGAEQYF
TGTGCCAGCAATAAGGGGGGCGCCGAGCAGTACTTC
>.|.|TRBV5-1|TRBJ1-2
CASSLGAALYGYTF
TGCGCCAGCAGCTTGGGGGCAGCACTCTATGGCTACACCTTC
>.|.|TRBV5-1|TRBJ2-3
CASSLDQGGTASDTQYF
TGCGCCAGCAGCTTGGATCAGGGGGGTACGGCTTCGGATACGCAGTATTTT
>.|TRBD2|TRBV30|TRBJ2-3
CAWTKSGRAIDTQYF
TGTGCCTGGACAAAAAGCGGGAGGGCCATAGATACGCAGTATTTT
>.|.|TRBV25-1|TRBJ2-4
CASSERGNTKNIQYF
TGTGCCAGCAGTGAACGGGGCAACACCAAAAACATTCAGTACTTC
>.|.|TRBV14|TRBJ2-3
CASSQELVATDTQYF
TGTGCCAGCAGCCAGGAATTGGTGGCCACAGATACGCAGTATTTT
>few|.|TRBV7-2|TRBJ2-5
CASSSRLDSVQETQYF
TGTGCCAGCAGCTCCCGATTGGACTCGGTGCAAGAGACCCAGTACTTC
>.|.|TRBV18|TRBJ2-1
CASSPTSGNEQFF
TGTGCCAGCTCACCCACGTCTGGGAATGAGCAGTTCTTC
>.|TRBD1|TRBV5-5|TRBJ2-7
CASSLAGLQGAYEQYF
TGTGCCAGCAGCTTGGCCGGTCTGCAGGGGGCCTACGAGCAGTACTTC
>few|.|TRBV15|TRBJ2-7
CATSRGTSYEQYF
TGTGCCACCAGCAGAGGGACATCCTACGAGCAGTACTTC
>few|.|TRBV12-1|TRBJ2-1
CASSFVGLNAAYNEQFF
TGTGCCAGCAGCTTTGTAGGACTGAACGCCGCCTACAATGAGCAGTTCTTC
>.|.|TRBV21-1|TRBJ2-7
CASSGREKRDYKTYEQYF
TGTGCCAGCAGCGGACGTGAAAAAAGGGACTATAAAACCTACGAGCAGTACTTC
>.|.|TRBV5-1|TRBJ2-3
CASSLNRAGSDTQYF
TGCGCCAGCAGCTTGAACAGGGCGGGTTCAGATACGCAGTATTTT
>.|.|TRBV19|TRBJ1-2
CASSIKWVEDYGYTF
TGTGCCAGTAGTATTAAATGGGTAGAGGACTATGGCTACACCTTC
>.|TRBD1|TRBV4-2|TRBJ2-7
CASSSRGRGEQYF
TGTGCCAGCAGCTCGAGGGGGCGAGGCGAGCAGTACTTC
>.|.|TRBV7-9|TRBJ2-1
CASSPGAETYNEQFF
TGTGCCAGCAGCCCCGGAGCGGAGACCTACAATGAGCAGTTCTTC
>.|.|TRBV2|TRBJ1-5
CASSDMGVEQPQHF
TGTGCCAGCAGTGATATGGGGGTAGAGCAGCCCCAGCATTTT
>.|.|TRBV18|TRBJ2-1
CASSPPGTLYNEQFF
TGTGCCAGCTCACCACCGGGGACCCTATACAATGAGCAGTTCTTC
>.|TRBD1|TRBV7-8|TRBJ1-5
CASSYRDRDSQPQHF
TGTGCCAGCAGCTACCGGGACAGGGACAGTCAGCCCCAGCATTTT
>.|.|TRBV29-1|TRBJ2-7
CSVEVPGRFSYEQYF
TGCAGCGTTGAAGTCCCGGGACGGTTCTCCTACGAGCAGTACTTC
>.|TRBD2|TRBV7-9|TRBJ2-7
CASSLAGTSNEQYF
TGTGCCAGCAGCTTAGCAGGGACTAGCAACGAGCAGTACTTC
>many|.|TRBV6-5|TRBJ1-1
CASSYGLGNTEAFF
TGTGCCAGCAGTTACGGCCTTGGGAACACTGAAGCTTTCTTT
>.|.|TRBV18|TRBJ2-7
CASSPTVDWEQYF
TGTGCCAGCTCACCCACGGTCGACTGGGAGCAGTACTTC
>.|TRBD1|TRBV2|TRBJ2-1
CASSPTGADGTEQFF
TGTGCCAGCAGCCCGACAGGGGCAGATGGTACTGAGCAGTTCTTC
>.|TRBD1|TRBV5-1|TRBJ1-5
CASSQDRDGSNQPQHF
TGCGCCAGCAGCCAAGACAGGGATGGCAGCAATCAGCCCCAGCATTTT
>.|.|TRBV10-3|TRBJ2-3
CAISESIGGADTQYF
TGTGCCATCAGTGAGTCTATAGGAGGGGCAGATACGCAGTATTTT
>.|TRBD2|TRBV10-3|TRBJ2-7
CAISGGSGRSEQYF
TGTGCCATCAGTGGAGGTAGCGGGAGATCCGAGCAGTACTTC
>.|TRBD2|TRBV5-1|TRBJ2-1
CASSLESLAGGHQFF
TGCGCCAGCAGCTTGGAGTCCCTAGCGGGAGGCCATCAGTTCTTC
>.|TRBD1|TRBV9|TRBJ2-1
CASSVGTGVNEQFF
TGTGCCAGCAGCGTAGGGACAGGGGTCAATGAGCAGTTCTTC